Listed below are T cell receptor beta chains from one sample, sequenced in a study of T cell responses to AZD1222 COVID-19 vaccine. Generated by immunoSEQ multiplex PCR, the TCRdb table keeps only in-frame clones and is missing some. The table lists around 140,000 clones, 65% to 90% of them singletons. Sample: peripheral blood, taken 28 days after the second dose of the MenACWY control vaccine. All receptors derive from an adult who received the MenACWY meningococcal vaccine as a control. Both conserved end residues are part of each CDR3.

v_call: TRBV20-1
cdr3_aa: CSARIGNTIYF

v_call: TRBV6-6
cdr3_aa: CASSRTPRDTQYF

v_call: TRBV4-1
cdr3_aa: CASSQDRGINYGYTF

v_call: TRBV5-6
cdr3_aa: CASSSRTSGSWEETQYF

v_call: TRBV18
cdr3_aa: CASSSGQGDTEAFF

v_call: TRBV21-1
cdr3_aa: CASRIGEENTEAFF

v_call: TRBV28
cdr3_aa: CASTLGYTNYGYTF

v_call: TRBV24-1
cdr3_aa: CATSDWASSYEQYF

v_call: TRBV28
cdr3_aa: CASRSASGSSRLLAKNIQYF

v_call: TRBV27
cdr3_aa: CASSPRDLGVNEQYF

v_call: TRBV5-1
cdr3_aa: CASSLALQGVETQYF

v_call: TRBV4-1
cdr3_aa: CASSGAMSGNTEAFF

v_call: TRBV12-3/TRBV12-4
cdr3_aa: CASSPQANYGYTF

v_call: TRBV7-9
cdr3_aa: CASSSRGPETQYF

v_call: TRBV24-1
cdr3_aa: CATSDSRDRVYEQYF

v_call: TRBV6-4
cdr3_aa: CASSDSRGGTDTQYF

v_call: TRBV18
cdr3_aa: CASSPRFPFQETQYF

v_call: TRBV24-1
cdr3_aa: CATSESGRNNSPLHF

v_call: TRBV19
cdr3_aa: CASSATPKAGAFF

v_call: TRBV2
cdr3_aa: CASSEARDGADTQYF

v_call: TRBV5-8
cdr3_aa: CASSLDRRDLYSNTGELFF

v_call: TRBV7-2
cdr3_aa: CASSSRRAEAFF

v_call: TRBV5-8
cdr3_aa: CASSLGQSSPLHF

v_call: TRBV25-1
cdr3_aa: CASAAGRLNTEAFF

v_call: TRBV6-6
cdr3_aa: CASRAPAQDDNSPLHF

v_call: TRBV6-6
cdr3_aa: CASSPFSGKGYF

v_call: TRBV19
cdr3_aa: CASSIIPRDTRTDTQYF

v_call: TRBV2
cdr3_aa: CASSDRLGTYNEQFF

v_call: TRBV7-2
cdr3_aa: CASSLVRQGSAFF

v_call: TRBV29-1
cdr3_aa: CSGGQGRDQPQHF

v_call: TRBV7-2
cdr3_aa: CASSPTSGPTDTQYF

v_call: TRBV11-2
cdr3_aa: CASSLGQGAEKLFF

v_call: TRBV4-1
cdr3_aa: CASSPPSEKLFF

v_call: TRBV5-6
cdr3_aa: CASSYAGADYGYTF

v_call: TRBV10-3
cdr3_aa: CATRGTATETEAFF

v_call: TRBV6-5
cdr3_aa: CASSREQGSSPLHF

v_call: TRBV30
cdr3_aa: CAWTTGANVLTF

v_call: TRBV11-2
cdr3_aa: CASSDNPRTGEETQYF

v_call: TRBV6-5
cdr3_aa: CASSDSTEKLFF

v_call: TRBV28
cdr3_aa: CASSLMSRGETNTEAFF

v_call: TRBV2
cdr3_aa: CASRFGQVGTDTQYF

v_call: TRBV7-6
cdr3_aa: CGSSNPFRIDRGSRTTEAFF

v_call: TRBV10-3
cdr3_aa: CAISEMQETQYF